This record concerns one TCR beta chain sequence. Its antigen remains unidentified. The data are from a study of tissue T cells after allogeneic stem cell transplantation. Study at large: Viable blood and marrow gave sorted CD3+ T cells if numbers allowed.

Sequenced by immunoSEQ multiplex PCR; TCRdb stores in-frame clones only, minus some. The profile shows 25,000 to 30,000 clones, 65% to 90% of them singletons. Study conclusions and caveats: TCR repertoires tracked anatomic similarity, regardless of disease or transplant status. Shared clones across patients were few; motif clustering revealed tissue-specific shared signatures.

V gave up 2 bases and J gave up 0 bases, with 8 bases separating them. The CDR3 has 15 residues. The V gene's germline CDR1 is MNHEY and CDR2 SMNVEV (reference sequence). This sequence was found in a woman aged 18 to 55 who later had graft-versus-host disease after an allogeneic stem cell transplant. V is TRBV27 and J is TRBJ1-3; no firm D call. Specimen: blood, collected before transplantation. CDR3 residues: CASSLAGFSGNTIYF. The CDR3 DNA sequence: TGTGCCAGCAGTTTAGCAGGATTCTCTGGAAACACCATATATTTT.